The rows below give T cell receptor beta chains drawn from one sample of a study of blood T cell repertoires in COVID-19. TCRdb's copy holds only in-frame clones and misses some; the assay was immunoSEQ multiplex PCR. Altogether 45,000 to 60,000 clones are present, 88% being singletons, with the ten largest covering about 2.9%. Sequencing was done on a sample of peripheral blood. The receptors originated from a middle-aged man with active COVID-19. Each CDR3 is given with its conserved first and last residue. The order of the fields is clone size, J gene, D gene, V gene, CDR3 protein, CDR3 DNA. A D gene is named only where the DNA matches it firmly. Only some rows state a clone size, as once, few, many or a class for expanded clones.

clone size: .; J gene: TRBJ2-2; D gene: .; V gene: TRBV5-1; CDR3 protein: CASRQGVNTGELFF; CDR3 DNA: TGCGCCAGCAGGCAGGGCGTGAACACCGGGGAGCTGTTTTTT
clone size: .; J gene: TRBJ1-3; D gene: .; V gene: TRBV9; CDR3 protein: CASSVGQGNTIYF; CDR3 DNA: TGTGCCAGCAGCGTAGGACAGGGAAACACCATATATTTT
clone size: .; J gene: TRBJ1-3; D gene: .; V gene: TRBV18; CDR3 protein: CASSRADYPGNTIYF; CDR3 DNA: TGTGCCAGCTCACGTGCAGACTATCCTGGAAACACCATATATTTT
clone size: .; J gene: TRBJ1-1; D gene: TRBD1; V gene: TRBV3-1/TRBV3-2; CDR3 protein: CASSHGGGVEAFF; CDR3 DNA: TGTGCCAGCAGCCATGGAGGGGGCGTTGAAGCTTTCTTT
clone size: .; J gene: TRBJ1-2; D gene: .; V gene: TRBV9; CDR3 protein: CASSVGTGSNYGYTF; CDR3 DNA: TGTGCCAGCAGCGTAGGAACAGGGTCAAACTATGGCTACACCTTC
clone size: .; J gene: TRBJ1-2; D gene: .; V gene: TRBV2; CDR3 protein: CATSDRRISGGYTF; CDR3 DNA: TGTGCCACTTCGGACAGAAGAATTTCGGGGGGCTACACCTTC
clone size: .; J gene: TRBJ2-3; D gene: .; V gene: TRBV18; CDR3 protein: CASSPPRDRYTQYF; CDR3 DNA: TGTGCCAGCTCACCACCGCGGGACAGATATACGCAGTATTTT
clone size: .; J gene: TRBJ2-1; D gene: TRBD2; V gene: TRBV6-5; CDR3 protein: CASSYGTSGGAREQFF; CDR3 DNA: TGTGCCAGCAGTTATGGAACTAGCGGGGGGGCAAGGGAGCAGTTCTTC
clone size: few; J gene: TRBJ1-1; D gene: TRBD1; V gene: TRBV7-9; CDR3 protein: CASSTGTGGLNSRAFF; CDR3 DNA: TGTGCCAGCAGCACCGGGACAGGAGGATTAAACTCCCGAGCTTTCTTT
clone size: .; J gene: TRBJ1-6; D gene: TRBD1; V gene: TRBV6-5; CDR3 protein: CASEMTGDNSPLHF; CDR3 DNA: TGTGCCAGCGAGATGACAGGGGATAATTCACCCCTCCACTTT
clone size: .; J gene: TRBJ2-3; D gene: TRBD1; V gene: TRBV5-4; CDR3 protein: CASSLGDRDSTDTQYF; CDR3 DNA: TGTGCCAGCAGCTTGGGGGACAGGGACAGCACAGATACGCAGTATTTT
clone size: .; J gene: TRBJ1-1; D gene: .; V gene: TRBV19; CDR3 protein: CASSSGVATEAFF; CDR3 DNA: TGTGCCAGTAGTTCAGGGGTCGCAACTGAAGCTTTCTTT
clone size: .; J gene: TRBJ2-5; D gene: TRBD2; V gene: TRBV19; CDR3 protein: CASSIPHREGLQETQYF; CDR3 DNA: TGTGCCAGTAGTATCCCCCACCGGGAGGGCCTTCAAGAGACCCAGTACTTC
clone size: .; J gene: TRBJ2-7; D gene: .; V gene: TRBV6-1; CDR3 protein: CASSDTGLQTYEQYF; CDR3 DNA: TGTGCCAGCAGTGACACAGGCCTCCAGACATACGAGCAGTACTTC
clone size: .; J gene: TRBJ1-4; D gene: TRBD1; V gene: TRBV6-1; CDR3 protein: CASSESVTGTLYLGEKLFF; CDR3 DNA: TGTGCCAGCAGTGAATCGGTGACAGGGACATTATATCTGGGGGAAAAACTGTTTTTT
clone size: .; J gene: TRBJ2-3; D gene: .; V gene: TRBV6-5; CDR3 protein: CASSYSGKGADTQYF; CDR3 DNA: TGTGCCAGCAGTTACTCAGGGAAGGGAGCAGATACGCAGTATTTT
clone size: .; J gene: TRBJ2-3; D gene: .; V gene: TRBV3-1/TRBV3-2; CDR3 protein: CASSPPTVGTQYF; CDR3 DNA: TGTGCCAGCAGCCCTCCGACAGTCGGTACGCAGTATTTT
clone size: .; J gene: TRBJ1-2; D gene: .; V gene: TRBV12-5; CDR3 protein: CASAVSDSNYGYTF; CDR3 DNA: TGTGCTAGTGCAGTGTCTGACAGCAACTATGGCTACACCTTC
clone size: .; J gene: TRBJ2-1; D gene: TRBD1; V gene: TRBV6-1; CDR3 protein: CASSDPGQDPYNEQFF; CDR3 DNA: TGTGCCAGCAGTGACCCGGGACAGGATCCCTACAATGAGCAGTTCTTC
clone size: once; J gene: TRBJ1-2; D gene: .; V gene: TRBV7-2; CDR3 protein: CASSFPDRTNYGYTF; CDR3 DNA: TGTGCCAGCAGCTTCCCGGACAGAACTAACTATGGCTACACCTTC
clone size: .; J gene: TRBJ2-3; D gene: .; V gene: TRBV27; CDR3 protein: CASSMDVLRRSTDTQYF; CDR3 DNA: TGTGCCAGCAGTATGGACGTGCTGAGGAGGTCCACAGATACGCAGTATTTT
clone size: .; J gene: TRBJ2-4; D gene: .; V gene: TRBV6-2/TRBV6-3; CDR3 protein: CASSYFTGVLKNIQYF; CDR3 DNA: TGTGCCAGCAGTTACTTCACCGGGGTTCTCAAAAACATTCAGTACTTC
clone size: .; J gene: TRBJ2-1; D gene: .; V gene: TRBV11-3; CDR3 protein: CASSLEDGRGQFF; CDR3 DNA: TGTGCCAGCAGCTTAGAGGATGGAAGGGGGCAGTTCTTC
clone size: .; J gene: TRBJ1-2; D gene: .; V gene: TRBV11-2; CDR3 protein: CASSLDHREGRGRGYTF; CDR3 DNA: TGTGCCAGCAGCTTAGATCATAGGGAAGGGAGGGGCAGGGGCTACACCTTC
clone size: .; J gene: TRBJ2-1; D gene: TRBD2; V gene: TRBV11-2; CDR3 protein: CASSLEASGGYNEQFF; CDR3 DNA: TGTGCCAGCAGCTTAGAGGCTAGCGGGGGCTACAATGAGCAGTTCTTC
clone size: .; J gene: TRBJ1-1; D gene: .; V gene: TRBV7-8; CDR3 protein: CASSPHRLAGRDTEAFF; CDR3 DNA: TGTGCCAGCAGCCCCCACCGCCTGGCGGGGCGGGACACTGAAGCTTTCTTT
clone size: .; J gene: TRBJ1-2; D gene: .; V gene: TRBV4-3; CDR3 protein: CASSQEGQGYGYTF; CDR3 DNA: TGCGCCAGCAGCCAAGAGGGCCAGGGGTATGGCTACACCTTC
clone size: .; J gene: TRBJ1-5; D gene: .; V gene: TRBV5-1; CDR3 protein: CASSLRGGNQPQHF; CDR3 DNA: TGCGCCAGCAGCTTGAGGGGGGGGAATCAGCCCCAGCATTTT
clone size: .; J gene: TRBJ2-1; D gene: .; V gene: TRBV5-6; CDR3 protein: CASSLGAGYNEQFF; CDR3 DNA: TGTGCCAGCAGCTTGGGTGCGGGGTACAATGAGCAGTTCTTC
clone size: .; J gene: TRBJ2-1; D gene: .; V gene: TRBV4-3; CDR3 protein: CASSPSISIEQFF; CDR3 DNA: TGCGCCAGCAGCCCGAGTATTTCTATCGAGCAGTTCTTC
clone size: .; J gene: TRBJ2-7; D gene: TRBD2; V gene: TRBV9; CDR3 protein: CASSVDFRGGTIEQYF; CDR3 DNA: TGTGCCAGCAGCGTAGATTTTCGGGGGGGAACTATAGAGCAGTACTTC
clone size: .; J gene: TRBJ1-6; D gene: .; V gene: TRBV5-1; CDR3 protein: CASSLEQGNSPLHF; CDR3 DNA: TGCGCCAGCAGCTTGGAGCAGGGAAATTCACCCCTCCACTTT